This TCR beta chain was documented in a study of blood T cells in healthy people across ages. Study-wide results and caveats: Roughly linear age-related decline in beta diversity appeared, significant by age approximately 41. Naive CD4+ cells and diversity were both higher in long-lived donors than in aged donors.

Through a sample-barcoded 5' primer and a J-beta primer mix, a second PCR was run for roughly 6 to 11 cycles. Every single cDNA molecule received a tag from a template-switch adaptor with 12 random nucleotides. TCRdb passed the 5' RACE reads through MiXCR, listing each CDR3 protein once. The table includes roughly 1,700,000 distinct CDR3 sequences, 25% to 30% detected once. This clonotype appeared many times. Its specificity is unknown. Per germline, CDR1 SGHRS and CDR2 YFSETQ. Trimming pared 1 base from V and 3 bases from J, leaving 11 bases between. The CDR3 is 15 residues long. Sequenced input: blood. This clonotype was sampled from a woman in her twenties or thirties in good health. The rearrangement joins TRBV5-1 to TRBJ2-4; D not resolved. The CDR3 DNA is TGCGCCAGCAGCTTGCCGTCTCGTGGCAAAAACATTCAGTACTTC. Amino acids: CASSLPSRGKNIQYF.